Described below is a single TCR beta chain sequence and its context. Its antigen is still unknown. PCR was performed a second time for about 7 to 11 cycles using a sample-barcoded 5' primer and a J-beta primer mix. Each CDR3 protein gets one entry after TCRdb re-called the 5' RACE reads with MiXCR. Among under 1 million distinct CDR3 sequences listed, around two fifths were seen once. These data belong to a study of blood T cells in healthy people across ages. Study outcomes and limitations: The recorded TCR beta diversity per million T cells decreased in a roughly linear manner with age.

Trimming left V 1 base short and J 6 bases short, with 16 bases between. Germline CDR1 is DFQATT and CDR2 is SNEGSKA (reference sequence). The CDR3 spans 14 residues. Isolating PBMCs gave at least 6.5 million of these cells per sample. The rearrangement links TRBV20-1 to TRBJ2-7; the D gene could be TRBD1 or TRBD2 (6 bases each). The specimen sequenced was blood. The receptor was isolated from a man between 60 and 75 years old in good health. The CDR3 nucleotides read TGCAGTGCTAGAGTGCGGATCGGGGGCAGCGAGCAGTACTTC. Its translation: CSARVRIGGSEQYF.